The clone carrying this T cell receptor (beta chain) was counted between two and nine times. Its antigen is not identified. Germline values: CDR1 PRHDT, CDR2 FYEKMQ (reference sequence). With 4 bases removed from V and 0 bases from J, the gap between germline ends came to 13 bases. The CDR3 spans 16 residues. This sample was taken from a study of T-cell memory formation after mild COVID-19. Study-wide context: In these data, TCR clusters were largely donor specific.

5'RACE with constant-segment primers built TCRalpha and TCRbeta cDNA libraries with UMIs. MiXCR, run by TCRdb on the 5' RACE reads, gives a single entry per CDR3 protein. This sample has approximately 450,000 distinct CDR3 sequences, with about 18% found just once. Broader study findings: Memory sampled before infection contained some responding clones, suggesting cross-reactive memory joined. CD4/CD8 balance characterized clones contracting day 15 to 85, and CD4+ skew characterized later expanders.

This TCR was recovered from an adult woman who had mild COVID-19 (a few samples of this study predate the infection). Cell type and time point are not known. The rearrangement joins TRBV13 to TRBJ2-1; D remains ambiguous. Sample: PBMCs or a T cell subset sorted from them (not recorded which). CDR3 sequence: CASSSGGGRSYNEQFF. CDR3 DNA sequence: TGTGCCAGCAGCTCCGGCGGCGGCCGCTCCTACAATGAGCAGTTCTTC.